This passage covers 3 T cell receptor beta chains from one sample sequenced in a study of blood T cell repertoires in COVID-19. Method: immunoSEQ multiplex PCR; TCRdb's copy keeps in-frame clones and lacks some. This sample has around 140,000 clones; about three quarters occur once, and the top ten carry 4.5%. The sequenced sample consisted of peripheral blood. These receptor sequences come from a woman aged 80 or over with active or convalescent COVID-19.

The chain is built from TRBV14 and TRBJ2-2; TRBD1 is a possible D gene (5 bases). Germline V gene data show CDR1 as SGHDN and CDR2 as FVKESK. This CDR3 comprises 15 residues. V dropped 2 bases and J dropped 3 bases, with 10 bases sitting between them. This chain's CDR3 is CASSQTQVYTGELFF. In DNA form, the CDR3 reads TGTGCCAGCAGCCAAACACAGGTGTACACCGGGGAGCTGTTTTTT. Together with reference TRBV14 and TRBJ2-2, the CDR3 gives the full variable domain: EAGVTQFPSHSVIEKGQTVTLRCDPISGHDNLYWYRRVMGKEIKFLLHFVKESKQDESGMPNNRFLAERTGGTYSTLKVQPAELEDSGVYFCASSQTQVYTGELFFGEGSRLTVL.

The rearrangement links TRBV5-1 to TRBJ2-3; TRBD1 matches at 8 bases. Losses at the gene ends were 1 base for V and 10 bases for J; bases not matched to a gene: 5. Germline CDR1 SGHRS, CDR2 YFSETQ. The CDR3 sequence is 13 residues long. The CDR3, as DNA: TGCGCCAGCAGCTTGCAGGGGGCCGTAGCGCAGTATTTT. The encoded protein is CASSLQGAVAQYF. Drawing the rest from reference TRBV5-1 and TRBJ2-3, the complete variable domain is KAGVTQTPRYLIKTRGQQVTLSCSPISGHRSVSWYQQTPGQGLQFLFEYFSETQRNKGNFPGRFSGRQFSNSRSEMNVSTLELGDSALYLCASSLQGAVAQYFGPGTRLTVL.

V is TRBV2 and J is TRBJ1-6, with D tentatively TRBD1 (5 bases). Per the germline V gene, CDR1 is SNHLY and CDR2 is FYNNEI. The CDR3 contains 16 residues. V dropped 6 bases and J dropped 3 bases, with 15 bases sitting between them. In nucleotides, the CDR3 is TGTGCCAGCAGCCCTGGGCGGGGGGTCTATAATTCACCCCTCCACTTT. Translating gives CASSPGRGVYNSPLHF. Supplemented by reference TRBV2 and TRBJ1-6, the full variable domain reads EPEVTQTPSHQVTQMGQEVILRCVPISNHLYFYWYRQILGQKVEFLVSFYNNEISEKSEIFDDQFSVERPDGSNFTLKIRSTKLEDSAMYFCASSPGRGVYNSPLHFGNGTRLTVT.